The clone carrying this T cell receptor beta chain has just a few counts. The data stem from a study of T cells after yellow fever vaccination. CDR1 is PRHDT, CDR2 FYEKMQ, per germline (reference sequence). The CDR3 loop spans 16 amino acids. The ends were cut back, 6 bases at V and 3 bases at J, with 15 bases in the middle. Each CDR3 protein gets one entry after TCRdb re-called the 5' RACE reads with MiXCR. The repertoire holds 300,000 or so distinct CDR3 sequences, with 8.5% to 10% as singletons. This clonotype was obtained from a man aged 18 to 35 who received the YFV17D yellow fever vaccine. The sample here was CD4+ T cells sorted from PBMCs, taken 5 days after the yellow fever booster vaccination. V gene TRBV13 combines with J gene TRBJ1-6; weak D call: TRBD1 (5 bases). CDR3 coding DNA: TGTGCCAGCAGGCTTATTTCGGGGGACTATAATTCACCCCTCCACTTT. Translating it yields CASRLISGDYNSPLHF.